The sequence of this T cell receptor (beta chain) was determined in a study of blood T cell repertoires in COVID-19. Profiled with immunoSEQ multiplex PCR; TCRdb holds only in-frame clones, not every one. The profile covers over 110,000 clones, with 87% appearing a single time and approximately 10% taken by the ten largest. This TCR came from a man aged 55 to 70 who had recovered from COVID-19. The source material was PBMCs or T cells enriched from blood (not recorded which).

CDR3 region: CASCRDSYGELFF. In DNA, the CDR3 is TGTGCCAGTTGCCGGGACTCCTACGGGGAGCTGTTTTTT. The chain has TRBV19 and TRBJ2-2; weak D call: TRBD2 (6 bases). From germline, CDR1 is LNHDA and CDR2 SQIVND (reference sequence). This CDR3 has 13 amino acids. The V end was cut by 8 bases, the J end by 7 bases, with 14 bases between.